These 27 T cell receptor beta chains were all obtained from the same sample, sequenced in a study of blood T cell repertoires in COVID-19. Libraries were prepared by immunoSEQ multiplex PCR; TCRdb keeps only in-frame clonotypes and omits some of them. This table has about 100,000 clones, 80% appearing once. Sequences were obtained from peripheral blood. The receptors stem from a man aged 65 to 85 with active or convalescent COVID-19.

This chain uses TRBV30 with TRBJ2-7; 7 bases agree with TRBD1. CDR1 is GTSNPN, CDR2 SVGIG, per germline (reference sequence). This CDR3 has 12 residues. V gave up 1 base and J gave up 7 bases; unmatched junction bases: 4. The CDR3 here is CAWSAGRGEQYF. The CDR3 region has the DNA TGTGCCTGGAGTGCGGGCAGGGGGGAGCAGTACTTC.

The sample holds a few counts of this clone. The chain is built from TRBV28 and TRBJ1-1; D remains unclear. Germline assignment: CDR1 MDHEN and CDR2 SYDVKM. Trimming left V 6 bases short and J 8 bases short, with 16 bases between. The CDR3 spans 13 residues. The CDR3 DNA reads TGTGCCAGCAGACCGAGTCGGGGTGGCGAAGCTTTCTTT. Amino acids: CASRPSRGGEAFF.

The chain uses TRBV30 and TRBJ1-2; D call uncertain. This CDR3 has 13 residues. Germline V lookup: CDR1 GTSNPN, CDR2 SVGIG (reference sequence). Trimming took 4 bases from V and 7 from J, leaving 16 bases between them. The CDR3 region is CAWNTPRVPGYTF. CDR3 in DNA: TGTGCCTGGAATACGCCCCGGGTGCCTGGCTACACCTTC.

The chain joins TRBV7-8 to TRBJ2-7, with 8 bases fitting TRBD1. Per germline, CDR1 SGHVS and CDR2 FQNEAQ. J lost 0 bases, V lost 2 bases, and 3 bases had no gene match. CDR3 length: 15 amino acids. CDR3 in DNA: TGTGCCAGCAGCTTATACAGGGGGGCCTCCTACGAGCAGTACTTC. Protein: CASSLYRGASYEQYF.

The V gene is TRBV5-4, the J gene TRBJ2-1; perhaps TRBD2 as D (5 bases). The CDR3 length is 16 residues. Germline V lookup: CDR1 SGHNT, CDR2 YYREEE (reference sequence). V was trimmed by 4 bases and J by 8 bases, leaving 22 bases between them. CDR3 sequence reads: CASSRASLKGSHEQFF. DNA of the CDR3: TGTGCCAGCAGCCGGGCCTCATTGAAAGGGAGCCATGAGCAGTTCTTC.

J is TRBJ2-7 and V is TRBV7-9; 9 bases align to TRBD1. Germline lookup yields CDR1 SEHNR and CDR2 FQNEAQ (reference sequence). The CDR3 is 15 residues long. J was trimmed by 4 bases and V by 5 bases; bases with no gene match: 9. CDR3 in amino acids: CASSESFGQGYEQYF. The DNA for the CDR3 is TGTGCCAGCAGCGAGTCGTTCGGACAGGGGTACGAGCAGTACTTC.

The gene calls are TRBV10-1 and TRBJ1-3; D gene uncertain. V lost 6 bases and J 0 bases, leaving 24 bases between the germline ends. Germline CDR1 reads WNHNN; CDR2 reads SYGVQD (reference sequence). The CDR3 loop spans 19 amino acids. This chain's CDR3 is CASRARLNMTLLSGNTIYF. The DNA for the CDR3 is TGCGCCAGCAGGGCCCGGCTGAATATGACACTCCTCTCTGGAAACACCATATATTTT.

The V gene is TRBV6-5, the J gene TRBJ1-6; TRBD1 matches at 9 bases. The germline V gene has CDR1 MNHEY and CDR2 SVGAGI. Trimming took 5 bases from V and 9 from J; bases not matched to a gene: 8. This CDR3 comprises 15 residues. The CDR3 reads CASSRTGTGPSPLHF. For the CDR3, the DNA is TGTGCCAGCAGTAGAACCGGGACAGGGCCTTCACCCCTCCACTTT.

The genes are TRBV7-2 and TRBJ2-7; TRBD1 is a possible D gene (5 bases). V was trimmed by 2 bases and J by 6 bases, leaving 11 bases between them. The germline gives CDR1 SGHTA, CDR2 FQGNSA. This CDR3 spans 13 amino acids. CDR3 sequence: CASSLRGPGEQYF. The CDR3, as DNA: TGTGCCAGCAGCTTAAGGGGTCCGGGCGAGCAGTACTTC.

The genes are TRBV19 and TRBJ1-2; tentatively, D is TRBD1 (6 bases). The CDR3 has 15 amino acids. CDR1 and CDR2 from the germline V gene are LNHDA and SQIVND (reference sequence). V dropped 3 bases and J dropped 4 bases, with 15 bases sitting between them. The DNA of the CDR3 is TGTGCCAGTAGTATCCGGACAGCCAGGCTCTATGGCTACACCTTC. Residues: CASSIRTARLYGYTF.

The chain is built from TRBV27 and TRBJ2-7, with D perhaps matching TRBD2 (6 bases). Trimming shortened V by 0 bases and J by 7 bases, and 16 bases separated the two germline ends. CDR1 and CDR2 from the germline V gene are MNHEY and SMNVEV (reference sequence). This CDR3 comprises 15 residues. CDR3 nucleotides: TGTGCCAGCAGTTTATCGGGACTCTCCTCGGGGGAGCAGTACTTC. It encodes CASSLSGLSSGEQYF.

V is TRBV11-3 and J is TRBJ2-1; 8 positions agree with TRBD2. This CDR3 has 14 amino acids. The ends lost 5 bases at V and 6 bases at J; junction bases unmatched: 6. Per the germline V gene, CDR1 is SGHNT and CDR2 is YENEEA. As DNA, the CDR3 is TGTGCCAGCAGCCGGGGGGGGCCGGGCAATGAGCAGTTCTTC. Protein sequence: CASSRGGPGNEQFF.

The gene calls are TRBV6-5 and TRBJ2-3, with a possible D match to TRBD2 (6 bases). Trimming shortened V by 2 bases and J by 0 bases, and 12 bases separated the two germline ends. Looked up from germline, CDR1 is MNHEY and CDR2 is SVGAGI. This CDR3 is built from 16 residues. The CDR3, as DNA: TGTGCCAGCAGTTACAGCCCGGGAGAAAGCACAGATACGCAGTATTTT. Translating gives CASSYSPGESTDTQYF.

The chain uses TRBV30 and TRBJ2-5, with 9 bases matching TRBD1. J gave up 4 bases and V 2 bases, and 5 bases lay outside the gene matches. CDR1 is GTSNPN and CDR2 is SVGIG in the germline V gene (reference sequence). The CDR3 extends over 14 amino acids. The CDR3 DNA sequence: TGTGCCTGGAGTTTGAGGACAGGGGCAGAGACCCAGTACTTC. Amino acids: CAWSLRTGAETQYF.

The chain has TRBV28 and TRBJ1-1; D perhaps matches TRBD1 (5 bases). Trimming shortened V by 5 bases and J by 6 bases, and 16 bases separated the two germline ends. CDR1 is MDHEN and CDR2 is SYDVKM in the germline V gene. The CDR3 totals 14 residues. The CDR3 loop is CASSPGGGISEAFF. CDR3 nucleotide sequence: TGTGCCAGCAGTCCCGGGGGGGGTATTTCTGAAGCTTTCTTT.

J is TRBJ2-7 and V is TRBV5-1; unclear D gene. The germline V gene encodes CDR1 SGHRS and CDR2 YFSETQ. The CDR3 length is 14 residues. The V gene lost 0 bases and the J gene lost 1 base, with 8 bases spanning the gap. CDR3 bases: TGCGCCAGCAGCTTGGAGGCAGCGTCCTACGAGCAGTACTTC. Encoded protein: CASSLEAASYEQYF.

This chain links TRBV7-2 with TRBJ2-5, with a tentative D call TRBD2 (6 bases). V gave up 5 bases and J gave up 2 bases, with 15 bases separating them. The CDR3 extends over 15 amino acids. Germline V CDR1 and CDR2: SGHTA, FQGNSA. This CDR3 is CASSPGSGPQETQYF. The DNA for the CDR3 is TGTGCCAGCAGCCCCGGGAGCGGTCCTCAAGAGACCCAGTACTTC.

The chain links TRBV24-1 to TRBJ1-2; D call uncertain. V lost 7 bases to trimming and J lost 2 bases, with 7 bases between them. This CDR3 is 12 amino acids long. Germline-derived CDR1 and CDR2 are KGHDR and SFDVKD. The DNA for the CDR3 is TGTGCCACCAGCCCGGGAAACTATGGCTACACCTTC. It is translated as CATSPGNYGYTF.

The V and J genes are TRBV19 and TRBJ1-4; no reliable D call. The CDR3 contains 13 residues. In germline, CDR1 is LNHDA, CDR2 SQIVND (reference sequence). V lost 1 base to trimming and J lost 4 bases, with 4 bases between them. CDR3 region: CASSIGLNEKLFF. Here the CDR3 DNA reads TGTGCCAGTAGTATAGGTCTTAATGAAAAACTGTTTTTT.

In its sample, this clone was seen a few times. J is TRBJ2-1 and V is TRBV5-1, with TRBD2 matching 9 bases. This CDR3 region has 13 residues. V gave up 4 bases and J gave up 14 bases; unmatched junction bases: 10. Germline V CDR1 and CDR2: SGHRS, YFSETQ. The CDR3 loop reads CASSPMAGGLEFF. CDR3 coding DNA: TGCGCCAGCAGCCCTATGGCGGGGGGGCTAGAGTTCTTC.

The chain joins TRBV5-1 to TRBJ1-3, with 9 nucleotides matching TRBD1. Trimming cost V 0 bases and J 0 bases; bases outside gene matches: 4. Germline CDR1 SGHRS, CDR2 YFSETQ. The CDR3 runs 17 residues. The CDR3 loop reads CASSLEPQGASGNTIYF. The CDR3 DNA reads TGCGCCAGCAGCTTGGAGCCACAGGGGGCCTCTGGAAACACCATATATTTT.

The CDR3 reads CASSPQSGLNSPLHF. The CDR3 bases are TGTGCCAGCAGCCCGCAGTCGGGTTTGAATTCACCCCTCCACTTT. The rearrangement joins TRBV11-2 to TRBJ1-6; no clear D. V was trimmed by 5 bases and J by 7 bases, leaving 15 bases between them. This CDR3 has 15 amino acids. Germline-derived CDR1 and CDR2 are SGHAT and FQNNGV.

To note about this clone: An end of the junction differs from the germline gene, which may be a read error. The V gene is TRBV28, the J gene TRBJ2-7, with 8 positions matching TRBD1. CDR3 length: 12 residues. The V gene's germline CDR1 is MDHEN and CDR2 SYDVKM. The CDR3 loop is CASSSQQGELLF. For the CDR3, the DNA is TGTGCCAGCAGTTCTCAACAGGGGGAACTTCTTTTC.

This clone was observed a few times. The V and J genes are TRBV27 and TRBJ2-1; 9 bases align to TRBD2. J gave up 4 bases and V 4 bases, and 5 bases lay outside the gene matches. The CDR3 length is 15 residues. Germline loops: CDR1 MNHEY, CDR2 SMNVEV (reference sequence). CDR3 region: CASSYASGVYNEQFF. CDR3 nucleotides: TGTGCCAGCAGTTACGCTAGCGGGGTTTACAATGAGCAGTTCTTC.

The rearrangement uses TRBV5-1 and TRBJ2-1, with 11 bases that match TRBD2. CDR1 is SGHRS, CDR2 YFSETQ, per germline. J gave up 5 bases and V 0 bases, and 1 base lay outside the gene matches. The CDR3 is 15 residues long. CDR3 nucleotides: TGCGCCAGCAGCTTGGTGACTAGCGGGAACAATGAGCAGTTCTTC. It is translated as CASSLVTSGNNEQFF.

This clone was seen a handful of times. J is TRBJ1-5 and V is TRBV6-1; D is possibly TRBD1 (6 bases). Germline V gene sequence: CDR1 MNHNS, CDR2 SASEGT. The CDR3 runs to 15 residues. The V end lost 1 base, the J end lost 3 bases, and 10 bases lay between the germline ends. CDR3 nucleotides: TGTGCCAGCAGTGAAGAACAGGGCCCCAATCAGCCCCAGCATTTT. Its protein product is CASSEEQGPNQPQHF.

The J gene is TRBJ2-7, the V gene TRBV28; 7 bases agree with TRBD1. The trim removed 5 bases at V and 2 bases at J, leaving 12 bases unmatched. This CDR3 has 16 residues. Germline V gene data show CDR1 as MDHEN and CDR2 as SYDVKM. In DNA, the CDR3 is TGTGCCAGCAGTCCAATCGCTCGGACAGGAGCCTACGAGCAGTACTTC. Its translation is CASSPIARTGAYEQYF.